This T cell receptor (beta chain) was obtained from a study of blood T cell repertoires in COVID-19. Authors' analysis steps: Reference gene primer amplification in the assay estimated nucleated cell counts. Clones were sequenced by immunoSEQ multiplex PCR, and TCRdb holds only the in-frame ones, with some missing. V, J and clone size are those of that table, while D and trimming were read from the DNA. This table holds 300,000 to 350,000 clones, 91% found once. The CDR3 length is 15 residues. Looked up from germline, CDR1 is SGHTA and CDR2 is FQGNSA. Trimming cost V 5 bases and J 6 bases, with 17 bases left between them.

The sequence was collected from a woman aged 18-29 years who had recovered from COVID-19. Specimen: peripheral blood. The rearrangement joins TRBV7-2 to TRBJ2-1; D is possibly TRBD2 (6 bases). CDR3 nucleotide sequence: TGTGCCAGCAGCCCCTCGGGCGGGATGGTCAATGAGCAGTTCTTC. Translation: CASSPSGGMVNEQFF. Complete variable domain (other parts from reference TRBV7-2 and TRBJ2-1): GAGVSQSPSNKVTEKGKDVELRCDPISGHTALYWYRQSLGQGLEFLIYFQGNSAPDKSGLPSDRFSAERTGGSVSTLTIQRTQQEDSAVYLCASSPSGGMVNEQFFGPGTRLTVL.